The sequence of this T cell receptor (beta chain) was determined in a study of beta chain features in type 1 diabetes. Whole-study findings and limits: Naive, central memory and Treg TCRB repertoires appeared more alike in patients than in healthy donors.

Germline CDR1 MDHEN, CDR2 SYDVKM. The junction had 13 bases not matched to a gene; V was cut back by 5 bases and J by 8 bases. The CDR3 length is 15 residues. Remarks on this clone: Its target is not known.

The study reverse transcribed the entire isolated RNA, so it sequenced expressed TCRB transcripts. Assay used: immunoSEQ multiplex PCR; TCRdb lists only in-frame clones, some missing. The table lists about 900,000 clones, roughly 15% of them singletons. Sequenced material: naive CD4+ T cells from blood. The receptor was isolated from a woman between 18 and 30 years old in good health. The gene calls are TRBV28 and TRBJ2-7, with 9 bases matching TRBD1. This CDR3 reads CASSLGTGRVFQQYF. The DNA for the CDR3 is TGTGCCAGCAGTCTAGGGACAGGGCGCGTCTTCCAGCAGTACTTC.